These 3 T cell receptor beta chains came from one sample sequenced in a study of cytomegalovirus exposure and HLA in healthy donors. Primers for the PCR totalled 60 Vbeta and 13 Jbeta. The assay was immunoSEQ multiplex PCR, and TCRdb's table has in-frame clones only and misses some. The sample consists of approximately 200,000 clones, about 79% of them appearing once. Sequenced: PBMCs. The receptors here all came from a boy younger than 10 in good health and CMV-seronegative.

This clone has a single count. The rearrangement joins TRBV18 to TRBJ2-3; a weak D match, TRBD1 (5 bases). Germline CDR1 and CDR2: KGHSH and LQKENI. This CDR3 has 14 amino acids. Trimming pared 6 bases from V and 5 bases from J, leaving 15 bases between. The CDR3 reads CASSNIDRRDTQYF. The CDR3 region has the DNA TGTGCCAGCTCCAACATAGACAGACGAGATACGCAGTATTTT.

With respect to this clone: One junction end disagrees with the germline gene, perhaps due to a read error. This chain joins TRBV27 and TRBJ2-3; possible D gene TRBD1, 5 bases. The length of the CDR3 is 15 residues. CDR1 and CDR2 (germline): MNHEY, SMNVEV (reference sequence). The DNA for the CDR3 is TGTGCCAGCAGTTTCACGTCCGACAGCGCAGATACGCAGTGTTTT. It codes for CASSFTSDSADTQCF.

This clone was detected only a few times. This chain links TRBV5-3 with TRBJ2-7; 7 bases align to TRBD2. TRBV5-3 falls under the ORF class, with uncertain function. This CDR3 is 15 amino acids long. With 0 bases clipped from V and 3 bases from J, the junction kept 6 bases outside the gene matches. CDR3 region: CARSLALAWIYEQYF. The DNA of the CDR3 is TGTGCCAGAAGCTTGGCACTAGCGTGGATCTACGAGCAGTACTTC.